The source of this TCR beta chain is a study of cytotoxic CD8 clonotypes in ibrutinib-treated CLL. J gave up 8 bases and V 0 bases, and 8 bases lay outside the gene matches. This CDR3 is built from 16 residues. Germline assignment: CDR1 WSHSY and CDR2 SAAADI. Assay: immunoSEQ multiplex PCR; the TCRdb copy retains only in-frame clones and omits some. The sample holds fewer than 300,000 clones; more than 70% are singletons and the top ten take around 5.1%. The starting material was PBMCs, obtained at disease progression, from a patient treated with ibrutinib. The origin of this receptor is a human donor with chronic lymphocytic leukemia. V and J are TRBV10-2 and TRBJ2-1; the match to TRBD2 covers 9 bases. The CDR3 protein is CASSESRLAEMDEQFF. CDR3 nucleotide sequence: TGCGCCAGCAGTGAGTCCAGACTAGCGGAGATGGATGAGCAGTTCTTC.